These 4 T cell receptor beta chains came from one sample sequenced in a study of cytomegalovirus exposure and HLA in healthy donors. Only in-frame clones appear in the TCRdb table, and some are missing; sequencing was by immunoSEQ multiplex PCR. The sample lists more than 95,000 clones, roughly 94% occurring once. The sequenced sample was PBMCs. These receptor sequences come from a woman between 18 and 30 years old in good health and CMV-seronegative.

The chain combines TRBV4-1 with TRBJ2-3; 7 nucleotides align to TRBD2. V shed 2 bases and J 8 bases; nucleotides not matched to a gene: 10. The CDR3 totals 15 residues. CDR1 is MGHRA, CDR2 YSYEKL, per germline. This chain's CDR3 is CASSQRNGGKGTQYF. CDR3 nucleotide sequence: TGCGCCAGCAGCCAAAGGAACGGGGGGAAGGGTACGCAGTATTTT.

As DNA, the CDR3 is TGTGCCAGCAGCTTGGGGGGGGTCGGTGGCTCCTACGAGCAGTACTTC. Translation: CASSLGGVGGSYEQYF. The chain combines TRBV5-6 with TRBJ2-7; a weak D match, TRBD2 (6 bases). The CDR3 is 16 residues long. Germline V CDR1 and CDR2: SGHDT, YYEEEE. The V end was cut by 0 bases, the J end by 0 bases, with 13 bases between.

The genes are TRBV10-3 and TRBJ2-7; D gene uncertain. The CDR3 extends over 15 amino acids. Trimming shortened V by 4 bases and J by 6 bases, and 19 bases separated the two germline ends. Germline CDR1 and CDR2: ENHRY and SYGVKD. As DNA, the CDR3 is TGTGCCATCAGTGGGTTCTCCAGTCGAGGCCTCGAGCAGTACTTC. It codes for CAISGFSSRGLEQYF.

This rearrangement joins TRBV5-4 to TRBJ1-4; 10 bases map to TRBD1. This CDR3 has 15 amino acids. J was trimmed by 10 bases and V by 2 bases; bases with no gene match: 8. Germline V gene data show CDR1 as SGHNT and CDR2 as YYREEE (reference sequence). The CDR3 protein is CASSFGQGGGLKLFF. Written as DNA, the CDR3 is TGTGCCAGCAGCTTCGGACAGGGGGGGGGTTTAAAACTGTTTTTT.